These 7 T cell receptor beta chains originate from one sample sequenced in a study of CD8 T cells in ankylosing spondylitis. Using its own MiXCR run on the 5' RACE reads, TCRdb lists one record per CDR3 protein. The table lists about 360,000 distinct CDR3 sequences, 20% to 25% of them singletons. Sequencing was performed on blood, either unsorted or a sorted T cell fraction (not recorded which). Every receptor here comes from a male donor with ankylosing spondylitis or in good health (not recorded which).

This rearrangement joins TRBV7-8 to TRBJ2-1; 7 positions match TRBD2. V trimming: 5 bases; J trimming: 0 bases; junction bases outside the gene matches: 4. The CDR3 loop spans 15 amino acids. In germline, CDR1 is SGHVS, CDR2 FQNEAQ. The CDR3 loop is CASSDGGISYNEQFF. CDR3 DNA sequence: TGTGCCAGCAGCGACGGGGGGATCTCCTACAATGAGCAGTTCTTC.

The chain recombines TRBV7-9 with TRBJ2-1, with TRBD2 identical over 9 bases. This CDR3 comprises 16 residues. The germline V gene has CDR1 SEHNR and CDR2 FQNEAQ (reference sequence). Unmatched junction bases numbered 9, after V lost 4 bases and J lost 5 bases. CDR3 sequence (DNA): TGTGCCAGCAGCTCCGTCGGGCGGGGGGGAGACAATGAGCAGTTCTTC. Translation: CASSSVGRGGDNEQFF.

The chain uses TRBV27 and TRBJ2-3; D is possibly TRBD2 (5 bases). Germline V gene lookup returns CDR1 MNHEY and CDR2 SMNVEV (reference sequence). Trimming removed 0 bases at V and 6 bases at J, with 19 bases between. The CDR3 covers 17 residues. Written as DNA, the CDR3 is TGTGCCAGCAGTTTATCGATTCCCCTAGCCTCCCGGGATACGCAGTATTTT. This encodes CASSLSIPLASRDTQYF.

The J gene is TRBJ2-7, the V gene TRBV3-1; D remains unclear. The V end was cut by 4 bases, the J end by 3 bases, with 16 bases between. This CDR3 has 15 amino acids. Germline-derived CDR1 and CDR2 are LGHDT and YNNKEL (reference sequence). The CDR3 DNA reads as TGTGCCAGCAGCCCCTCGGACGGCGCGGTCTACGAGCAGTACTTC. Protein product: CASSPSDGAVYEQYF.

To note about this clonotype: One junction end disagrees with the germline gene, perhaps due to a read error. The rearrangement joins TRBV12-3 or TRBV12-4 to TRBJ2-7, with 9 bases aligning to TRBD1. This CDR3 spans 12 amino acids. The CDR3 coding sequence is TGTGCCAGCAGGGGGACAGGGAACGAGCGGTACTTC. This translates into CASRGTGNERYF.

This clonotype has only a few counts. This CDR3 is CATSDLPTGTDEQFF. CDR3 sequence (DNA): TGTGCCACCAGTGATTTACCGACAGGGACGGATGAGCAGTTCTTC. This sequence joins TRBV24-1 and TRBJ2-1; TRBD1 aligns across 7 bases. Trimming at V came to 1 base and at J to 8 bases, leaving 7 bases not matched to a gene. Germline loops: CDR1 KGHDR, CDR2 SFDVKD. The CDR3 length is 15 residues.

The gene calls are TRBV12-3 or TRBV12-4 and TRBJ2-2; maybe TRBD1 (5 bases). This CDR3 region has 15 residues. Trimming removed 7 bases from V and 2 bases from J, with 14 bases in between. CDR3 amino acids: CASTPTEQNTGELFF. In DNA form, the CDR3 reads TGTGCCAGCACCCCGACAGAGCAAAACACCGGGGAGCTGTTTTTT.